The 30 T cell receptor beta chains in this list originate from one sample, sequenced in a study of response to subunit inactivated influenza vaccine. TCRdb processed the RT-PCR reads anew with MiXCR; each CDR3 protein has one entry. The sample contains under 550,000 distinct CDR3 sequences, approximately 7.7% of which appear only once. The input for sequencing was PBMCs from blood, taken 23 to 25 months after vaccination. Source of these receptors: a man between 50 and 75 years old who received an inactivated influenza vaccine.

This clonotype occurred a few times. The chain joins TRBV5-1 to TRBJ2-7; D ambiguous. The length of the CDR3 is 14 residues. Per germline, CDR1 SGHRS and CDR2 YFSETQ. V lost 0 bases to trimming and J lost 3 bases, with 10 bases between them. This CDR3 reads CASSLARSYYEQYF. The CDR3 region has the DNA TGCGCCAGCAGCTTGGCCCGATCTTACTACGAGCAGTACTTC.

This clonotype was counted a few times. V is TRBV6-1 and J is TRBJ1-5, with D perhaps TRBD1 (5 bases). The CDR3 has 16 residues. The V end lost 7 bases, the J end lost 0 bases, and 16 bases lay between the germline ends. The germline V gene has CDR1 MNHNS and CDR2 SASEGT. The CDR3 DNA reads as TGTGCCAGCATTCTGGGACGGGGGTATAGCAATCAGCCCCAGCATTTT. Translated: CASILGRGYSNQPQHF.

The CDR3 loop reads CASSWGPGQQETQYF. The CDR3 bases are TGTGCCAGCAGCTGGGGCCCGGGACAGCAAGAGACCCAGTACTTC. V is TRBV7-2 and J is TRBJ2-5, with TRBD1 identical over 7 bases. CDR3 length: 15 amino acids. The germline gives CDR1 SGHTA, CDR2 FQGNSA. V shed 4 bases, J shed 2 bases, and the junction held 7 bases outside the gene matches.

This clonotype appeared a few times. This sequence joins TRBV2 and TRBJ2-1; 11 bases align to TRBD2. The CDR3 extends over 16 amino acids. The trim removed 6 bases at V and 4 bases at J, leaving 8 bases unmatched. The V gene's germline CDR1 is SNHLY and CDR2 FYNNEI. CDR3 coding DNA: TGTGCCAGCAGGGTCACGACTAGCGGGGTTTACAATGAGCAGTTCTTC. It translates to CASRVTTSGVYNEQFF. Full variable domain (outside the CDR3, taken from reference TRBV2 and TRBJ2-1): EPEVTQTPSHQVTQMGQEVILRCVPISNHLYFYWYRQILGQKVEFLVSFYNNEISEKSEIFDDQFSVERPDGSNFTLKIRSTKLEDSAMYFCASRVTTSGVYNEQFFGPGTRLTVL.

This clonotype has ten or more counts. The chain combines TRBV23-1 with TRBJ2-4; D uncertain. TRBV23-1 is an ORF, and what it does is uncertain. The germline V and J ends were trimmed by 8 bases and 1 base, with 15 bases remaining between them. The CDR3 sequence is 15 residues long. CDR3 nucleotide sequence: TGCGCCAGCCCTCCACTTAAAAGGGCCAAAAACATTCAGTACTTC. As protein: CASPPLKRAKNIQYF.

This clonotype was seen ten or more times. This chain joins TRBV5-1 and TRBJ2-1; D is undetermined. Germline assignment: CDR1 SGHRS and CDR2 YFSETQ. This CDR3 region has 12 residues. Trimming shortened V by 3 bases and J by 8 bases, and 9 bases separated the two germline ends. The DNA for the CDR3 is TGCGCCAGCAGCTCCGGCGCAGATGAGCAGTTCTTC. Translation: CASSSGADEQFF. The full variable domain, with the rest looked up from reference TRBV5-1 and TRBJ2-1, is KAGVTQTPRYLIKTRGQQVTLSCSPISGHRSVSWYQQTPGQGLQFLFEYFSETQRNKGNFPGRFSGRQFSNSRSEMNVSTLELGDSALYLCASSSGADEQFFGPGTRLTVL.

This clonotype came up many times. The junction departs from the called germline gene at one end, perhaps through a read error. The chain joins TRBV5-1 to TRBJ2-5; 13 positions agree with TRBD2. Germline V gene sequence: CDR1 SGHRS, CDR2 YFSETQ. This CDR3 is 14 amino acids long. CDR3 nucleotides: TGTGCCAGCAGCCCGGGACTAGCGGGGGAGACCCAGTACTTC. This sequence encodes CASSPGLAGETQYF.

This clonotype showed up just a few times. This chain uses TRBV19 with TRBJ2-7; no clear D gene. V was pared by 7 bases and J by 2 bases, with 9 bases between. The CDR3 runs to 12 residues. Looked up from germline, CDR1 is LNHDA and CDR2 is SQIVND (reference sequence). CDR3 sequence (DNA): TGTGCCAGTATGGATAGAACCTACGAGCAGTACTTC. Translated: CASMDRTYEQYF.

This clonotype was detected only a few times. This sequence joins TRBV20-1 and TRBJ2-7; 8 nucleotides match TRBD2. The CDR3 consists of 14 residues. Germline V gene data show CDR1 as DFQATT and CDR2 as SNEGSKA (reference sequence). Losses at the gene ends were 3 bases for V and 3 bases for J; bases not matched to a gene: 7. In DNA, the CDR3 is TGCAGTGCTAGTCCCCCGGGGGGGTACTACGAGCAGTACTTC. Translation gives CSASPPGGYYEQYF.

The table lists this clonotype with many counts. Germline is not matched at one junction end, which may reflect a read error. The rearrangement links TRBV18 to TRBJ1-6; 9 bases match TRBD1. CDR3 size: 16 residues. CDR1 KGHSH and CDR2 LQKENI come from the germline V gene. For the CDR3, the DNA is TGTGCCAGCTCTCCACAGGGGGCACATATAAATTCACCCCTCCACTTT. Protein product: CASSPQGAHINSPLHF.

CDR3 DNA: TGCAGCGTTGAAAATCCAGGGGGAAAATACAATGAGCAGTTCTTC. Its protein is CSVENPGGKYNEQFF. This rearrangement joins TRBV29-1 to TRBJ2-1; TRBD1 aligns across 7 bases. The CDR3 has 15 amino acids. Trimming cost V 2 bases and J 4 bases; bases outside gene matches: 8. CDR1 and CDR2 (germline): SQVTM, ANQGSEA.

J is TRBJ2-3 and V is TRBV20-1, with 9 nucleotides matching TRBD2. Germline CDR1 and CDR2: DFQATT and SNEGSKA (reference sequence). The CDR3 length is 14 residues. V was clipped by 4 bases and J by 4 bases; unmatched bases: 6. As DNA, the CDR3 is TGCAGTGCTAATAGCGGGAGTCGTTCAGATACGCAGTATTTT. Translation gives CSANSGSRSDTQYF.

This clonotype has more than one count but fewer than ten. This rearrangement joins TRBV10-3 to TRBJ1-1; 10 bases agree with TRBD1. From germline, CDR1 is ENHRY and CDR2 SYGVKD. The CDR3 runs to 17 residues. The trim removed 7 bases at V and 1 base at J, leaving 12 bases unmatched. The CDR3 spells CAIKGGRQGAKNTEAFF. DNA for the CDR3: TGTGCCATCAAAGGGGGTAGACAGGGGGCAAAGAACACTGAAGCTTTCTTT.

This clonotype was counted ten times or more. It is unclear where the CDR3 begins or ends on the DNA, so no DNA is shown, and the CDR3 is as TCRdb lists it. CDR3 region: CASSSSDRNSPLHF. This sequence joins TRBV12-3 or TRBV12-4 and TRBJ1-6. The CDR3 extends over 14 residues, inclusive of both ends.

The chain is built from TRBV4-2 and TRBJ2-2; 8 bases align to TRBD2. Germline values: CDR1 LGHNA, CDR2 YNFKEQ. The CDR3 has 16 residues. V shed 1 base and J 5 bases; nucleotides not matched to a gene: 6. CDR3 nucleotides: TGTGCCAGCAGCCAAGTATCGATAGCGGGGACCGGGGAGCTGTTTTTT. Translation gives CASSQVSIAGTGELFF.

The table lists this clonotype with many counts. The rearrangement joins TRBV20-1 to TRBJ2-1; 14 bases are shared with TRBD2. Germline V gives CDR1 DFQATT, CDR2 SNEGSKA (reference sequence). With V trimmed by 3 bases and J by 7 bases, 5 bases remained unmatched. There are 15 residues in the CDR3. The CDR3 protein is CSARGGTSGRNEQFF. DNA of the CDR3: TGCAGTGCTAGGGGAGGGACTAGCGGGAGAAATGAGCAGTTCTTC.

The chain joins TRBV6-2 or TRBV6-3 to TRBJ2-1; D may be TRBD2 (5 bases). The germline V and J ends were trimmed by 0 bases and 3 bases, with 15 bases remaining between them. Germline V gene sequence: CDR1 MNHEY, CDR2 SVGEGT. CDR3 length equals 17 residues. CDR3 sequence: CASSYSGEERDYNEQFF. In DNA form, the CDR3 reads TGTGCCAGCAGTTACTCTGGGGAAGAGAGGGACTACAATGAGCAGTTCTTC.

The gene calls are TRBV7-2 and TRBJ2-7; D not certain. The V end was cut by 2 bases, the J end by 3 bases, with 8 bases between. CDR3 length equals 13 residues. The V gene's germline CDR1 is SGHTA and CDR2 FQGNSA. CDR3 nucleotides: TGTGCCAGCAGCTTATACGCCTTCTACGAGCAGTACTTC. It codes for CASSLYAFYEQYF.

This clonotype was picked up many times. The rearrangement joins TRBV5-1 to TRBJ2-4; 8 bases match TRBD2. Per germline, CDR1 SGHRS and CDR2 YFSETQ. The trim removed 7 bases at V and 1 base at J, leaving 13 bases unmatched. The CDR3 covers 17 residues. The CDR3 DNA is TGCGCCAGCTCTGCGGGGGGCGCCCCTCCTGCCAAAAACATTCAGTACTTC. Its translation is CASSAGGAPPAKNIQYF.

This clonotype was recorded many times. This chain connects TRBV10-3 to TRBJ2-2; TRBD1 matches 7 bases. The germline V gene encodes CDR1 ENHRY and CDR2 SYGVKD. Germline trimming cut 0 bases from V and 1 base from J; bases unmatched to any gene: 2. The CDR3 extends over 16 amino acids. For the CDR3, the DNA is TGTGCCATCAGTGAGTCGGACAGGTTGAACACCGGGGAGCTGTTTTTT. Translated: CAISESDRLNTGELFF.

The J gene is TRBJ2-3, the V gene TRBV7-9; no clear D. Trimming took off 1 base at V and 4 bases at J, with 15 bases between the two ends. From germline, CDR1 is SEHNR and CDR2 FQNEAQ (reference sequence). The CDR3 sequence is 16 residues long. Here the CDR3 DNA reads TGTGCCAGCAGCTTAGGGAGTCTTTCGATCTCAGATACGCAGTATTTT. Protein product: CASSLGSLSISDTQYF.

In its sample, this clonotype was seen a few times. The rearrangement links TRBV7-6 to TRBJ2-5, with 7 bases fitting TRBD2. The CDR3 loop spans 14 amino acids. Germline V lookup: CDR1 SGHVS, CDR2 FNYEAQ. V lost 4 bases and J lost 7; bases outside the gene matches: 9. The CDR3 protein is CASSSTSGGGTQYF. The CDR3 DNA sequence: TGTGCCAGCAGCTCTACCTCGGGAGGCGGGACCCAGTACTTC.

The genes are TRBV7-2 and TRBJ2-3; tentative D call: TRBD1 (6 bases). Per the germline V gene, CDR1 is SGHTA and CDR2 is FQGNSA. This CDR3 has 14 residues. Deletions cut 4 bases from V and 2 bases from J, with 10 bases between. CDR3 region: CASSSRTVTDTQYF. The CDR3 region has the DNA TGTGCCAGCAGCTCCCGGACAGTCACAGATACGCAGTATTTT.

This clonotype has more than one count but fewer than ten. The chain employs TRBV7-2 and TRBJ2-5, with TRBD2 matching over 10 bases. CDR1 is SGHTA and CDR2 is FQGNSA in the germline V gene. The V segment lost 4 bases and the J segment 4 bases; nucleotides outside the gene matches: 6. There are 15 residues in the CDR3. In DNA, the CDR3 is TGTGCCAGCAGCTCTTCTAGCGGGAGAGGAGAGACCCAGTACTTC. Translated, it gives CASSSSSGRGETQYF. The full variable domain, rest sourced from reference TRBV7-2 and TRBJ2-5, is GAGVSQSPSNKVTEKGKDVELRCDPISGHTALYWYRQSLGQGLEFLIYFQGNSAPDKSGLPSDRFSAERTGGSVSTLTIQRTQQEDSAVYLCASSSSSGRGETQYFGPGTRLLVL.

This clonotype has only a few counts. The gene calls are TRBV5-4 and TRBJ1-6; no firm D call. Germline CDR1 and CDR2: SGHNT and YYREEE (reference sequence). The CDR3 is 12 amino acids. V was pared by 5 bases and J by 8 bases, with 8 bases between. The CDR3 bases are TGTGCCAGCAGTAACGATGATTCACCCCTCCACTTT. Translated: CASSNDDSPLHF.

The chain combines TRBV4-1 with TRBJ2-5; 9 positions agree with TRBD2. V lost 3 bases to trimming and J lost 3 bases; unmatched junction nucleotides: 17. CDR3 length equals 19 residues. From germline, CDR1 is MGHRA and CDR2 YSYEKL. The CDR3 here is CASSHAGTASRGGEETQYF. The CDR3 DNA sequence: TGCGCCAGCAGCCACGCCGGGACAGCTAGTCGCGGGGGGGAAGAGACCCAGTACTTC.

The CDR3 bases are TGTGCCAGCAGCACAAATAGCGGTAATGAGCAGTTCTTC. Translation: CASSTNSGNEQFF. The V and J genes are TRBV6-1 and TRBJ2-1; D is perhaps TRBD2 (6 bases). Trimming took off 6 bases at V and 7 bases at J, with 13 bases between the two ends. Per germline, CDR1 MNHNS and CDR2 SASEGT. This CDR3 region has 13 residues.

As concerns this clonotype: The junction departs from the called germline gene at one end, perhaps through a read error. This chain joins TRBV3-1 and TRBJ2-5; D ambiguous. Germline CDR1 LGHDT, CDR2 YNNKEL (reference sequence). The CDR3 consists of 14 residues. The CDR3 loop reads CASSQNGWAHTQYF. DNA for the CDR3: TGTGCGAGCAGCCAGAACGGATGGGCCCATACCCAGTACTTC.

This clonotype was recorded at least ten times. The chain combines TRBV5-1 with TRBJ2-3; a possible D gene is TRBD1 (6 bases). Trimming left V 3 bases short and J 5 bases short, with 10 bases between. CDR1 is SGHRS, CDR2 YFSETQ, per germline. The CDR3 covers 13 residues. Written as DNA, the CDR3 is TGCGCCAGCAGCTCCCAAGGGGGAGATACGCAGTATTTT. Encoded protein: CASSSQGGDTQYF.

The chain combines TRBV5-1 with TRBJ2-5; D is unclear. The CDR3 runs 13 residues. Trimming removed 5 bases from V and 2 bases from J, with 10 bases in between. Germline V gene lookup returns CDR1 SGHRS and CDR2 YFSETQ. CDR3 sequence: CASRLSPQETQYF. For the CDR3, the DNA is TGCGCCAGCAGATTGAGTCCTCAAGAGACCCAGTACTTC.